These 26 T cell receptor beta chains were sequenced from one sample in a study of shared clonotypes between healthy human individuals. Sequencing was performed with immunoSEQ multiplex PCR; in TCRdb, only in-frame clones are kept and a portion is missing. The sample lists hundreds of thousands of clones; about 96% were seen once. CD45RO-negative CD8 cells positively selected for CCR7 made up the naive population, which excluded terminally differentiated effector memory CD45RA+ cells. The material sequenced was naive CD8+ T cells sorted from blood. These receptors came from a woman in her 30s in good health.

This chain joins TRBV6-5 and TRBJ2-1, with 9 bases fitting TRBD2. The germline V gene has CDR1 MNHEY and CDR2 SVGAGI. The CDR3 extends over 16 amino acids. J was trimmed by 10 bases and V by 0 bases; bases with no gene match: 10. In nucleotides, the CDR3 is TGTGCCAGCAGTTACTCGGCGGGAGGGGGAGGTGGGGAGCAGTTCTTC. Translated: CASSYSAGGGGGEQFF.

As DNA, the CDR3 is TGTGCCAGCAGCTTAGGCGGGACAGGGGTAGGCCAGCCCCAGCATTTT. Translation: CASSLGGTGVGQPQHF. This sequence joins TRBV7-9 and TRBJ1-5; 10 bases match TRBD1. V was clipped by 1 base and J by 7 bases; unmatched bases: 7. The CDR3 runs 16 residues. Germline V gives CDR1 SEHNR, CDR2 FQNEAQ (reference sequence).

This chain connects TRBV28 to TRBJ2-1; 8 nucleotides align to TRBD2. The CDR3 consists of 14 residues. Germline V CDR1 and CDR2: MDHEN, SYDVKM. V lost 7 bases to trimming and J lost 4 bases; unmatched junction nucleotides: 6. CDR3 nucleotides: TGTGCCAGCATATCGACTAGCGAATACAATGAGCAGTTCTTC. This translates into CASISTSEYNEQFF.

This rearrangement joins TRBV19 to TRBJ1-1; D not resolved. Looked up from germline, CDR1 is LNHDA and CDR2 is SQIVND (reference sequence). Between the trimmed V and J ends, which lost 11 bases and 0 bases, there was a span of 13 bases. This CDR3 has 13 amino acids. CDR3 in DNA: TGTGCCTCCGTAAGTCACATGAACACTGAAGCTTTCTTT. It is translated as CASVSHMNTEAFF. Based on the CDR3 plus reference TRBV19 and TRBJ1-1, the full variable domain is DGGITQSPKYLFRKEGQNVTLSCEQNLNHDAMYWYRQDPGQGLRLIYYSQIVNDFQKGDIAEGYSVSREKKESFPLTVTSAQKNPTAFYLCASVSHMNTEAFFGQGTRLTVV.

This chain joins TRBV28 and TRBJ2-5; D gene uncertain. Germline V CDR1 and CDR2: MDHEN, SYDVKM. Deletions cut 2 bases from V and 1 base from J, with 2 bases between. The length of the CDR3 is 12 residues. CDR3 sequence (DNA): TGTGCCAGCAGTTTAATCCAAGAGACCCAGTACTTC. Protein: CASSLIQETQYF.

The chain uses TRBV19 and TRBJ2-1; 7 bases are a match to TRBD1. The CDR3 length is 13 residues. The V segment lost 6 bases and the J segment 5 bases; nucleotides outside the gene matches: 4. Germline CDR1 is LNHDA and CDR2 is SQIVND (reference sequence). The CDR3 loop reads CASSMTGHNEQFF. The CDR3 coding sequence is TGTGCCAGTAGCATGACAGGGCACAATGAGCAGTTCTTC. Drawing the rest from reference TRBV19 and TRBJ2-1, the complete variable domain is DGGITQSPKYLFRKEGQNVTLSCEQNLNHDAMYWYRQDPGQGLRLIYYSQIVNDFQKGDIAEGYSVSREKKESFPLTVTSAQKNPTAFYLCASSMTGHNEQFFGPGTRLTVL.

The CDR3 coding sequence is TGTGCCAGCACCTTGGGTCCCTCCTACGAGCAGTACTTC. Its protein product is CASTLGPSYEQYF. The chain employs TRBV27 and TRBJ2-7; D uncertain. Trimming removed 7 bases from V and 0 bases from J, with 10 bases in between. The CDR3 contains 13 residues. Per germline, CDR1 MNHEY and CDR2 SMNVEV (reference sequence).

The V and J genes are TRBV19 and TRBJ2-2; a weak D match, TRBD1 (5 bases). The CDR3 has 12 amino acids. Germline values: CDR1 LNHDA, CDR2 SQIVND (reference sequence). Trimming stripped 7 bases from V and 5 bases from J, with 8 bases between. DNA of the CDR3: TGTGCCAGTAACCCAGGGACCGGGGAGCTGTTTTTT. Amino acids: CASNPGTGELFF.

The rearrangement uses TRBV29-1 and TRBJ2-7; 8 nucleotides align to TRBD2. This CDR3 has 12 residues. Germline CDR1 is SQVTM and CDR2 is ANQGSEA. V was pared by 2 bases and J by 7 bases, with 4 bases of the junction left unmatched. This chain's CDR3 is CSVESGSYEQYF. CDR3 bases: TGCAGCGTTGAAAGCGGGAGTTATGAGCAGTACTTC.

The V call is TRBV27, the J call TRBJ2-2, with D possibly TRBD2 on 5 matching bases. Germline V gives CDR1 MNHEY, CDR2 SMNVEV (reference sequence). The CDR3 loop spans 16 amino acids. The V end was cut by 6 bases, the J end by 6 bases, with 20 bases between. CDR3 protein: CASSLVGLASSGELFF. The DNA for the CDR3 is TGTGCCAGCAGCCTTGTAGGGCTAGCATCGTCCGGGGAGCTGTTTTTT.

In the case of this clone: Additional DNA sequences in this sample encode the identical CDR3. The chain joins TRBV5-1 to TRBJ2-7, with D unresolved. This CDR3 is built from 12 residues. Trimming stripped 0 bases from V and 3 bases from J, with 4 bases between. Germline CDR1 reads SGHRS; CDR2 reads YFSETQ. CDR3 sequence reads: CASSLGDYEQYF. The CDR3, as DNA: TGCGCCAGCAGCTTGGGGGACTACGAGCAGTACTTC.

The CDR3 DNA reads TGTGCCAGCAGGGGGAGACTTCGGCCCGAAGCTTTCTTT. It translates to CASRGRLRPEAFF. The chain employs TRBV28 and TRBJ1-1; unclear D gene. This CDR3 is built from 13 residues. Trimming cost V 6 bases and J 8 bases, with 16 bases left between them. Germline V gene sequence: CDR1 MDHEN, CDR2 SYDVKM.

This clone was counted once. The chain is built from TRBV7-9 and TRBJ2-7, with 10 bases that match TRBD1. The germline V gene has CDR1 SEHNR and CDR2 FQNEAQ (reference sequence). This CDR3 has 18 amino acids. The V and J ends lost 5 bases and 0 bases, in that order; junction bases with no gene match: 13. The CDR3 loop is CASSPRPGTGVDSYEQYF. CDR3 coding DNA: TGTGCCAGCAGCCCACGTCCCGGGACAGGGGTGGACTCCTACGAGCAGTACTTC.

This chain uses TRBV5-6 with TRBJ2-5; the D gene could be TRBD1 or TRBD2 (5 bases each). Matching the DNA end better, TRBJ2-7 makes the J call doubtful. This CDR3 region has 14 residues. Germline-derived CDR1 and CDR2 are SGHDT and YYEEEE. This chain's CDR3 is CASSPGTGIYEQYF. CDR3 in DNA: TGTGCCAGCAGCCCGGGGACGGGGATCTACGAGCAGTACTTC.

The V call is TRBV21-1, the J call TRBJ1-4. TRBV21-1 is classified as a pseudogene. The CDR3 has 18 residues. The DNA of the CDR3 is TGTGCCAGCAGCAAGGGTAAAGTTAGGGCAGCAACTAATGAAAAACTGTTTTTT. Amino acids: CASSKGKVRAATNEKLFF.

The rearrangement links TRBV2 to TRBJ2-7; TRBD2 matches at 8 bases. This CDR3 comprises 17 residues. In germline, CDR1 is SNHLY, CDR2 FYNNEI. Trimming removed 6 bases from V and 4 bases from J; junction bases left unmatched: 17. CDR3 sequence (DNA): TGTGCCAGCAGCGAAACCAATAGGGCGGGAGGTAGTTACGAGCAGTACTTC. This gives the protein CASSETNRAGGSYEQYF.

CDR3 in amino acids: CASVDLSPEQFF. The CDR3 DNA follows: TGCGCCAGTGTCGATCTCTCCCCTGAGCAGTTCTTC. The chain carries TRBV10-2 and TRBJ2-1; no clear D. This CDR3 spans 12 amino acids. V was cut by 9 bases and J by 9 bases, with 15 bases left in between. CDR1 and CDR2 (germline): WSHSY, SAAADI.

This clone was detected once. V and J are TRBV5-5 and TRBJ2-5; TRBD2 matches 7 bases. The J call may be wrong; the DNA end is better matched by TRBJ2-7. This CDR3 spans 15 amino acids. Germline CDR1 is SGHKS and CDR2 is YYEKEE (reference sequence). The CDR3 protein is CASSLRLAAAYEQYF. The DNA of the CDR3 is TGTGCCAGCAGTTTACGCCTAGCGGCAGCCTACGAGCAGTACTTC.

This chain joins TRBV15 and TRBJ2-3, with D maybe TRBD2 (6 bases). The CDR3 extends over 15 amino acids. Germline CDR1 LNHNV, CDR2 YYDKDF (reference sequence). Trimming took off 3 bases at V and 2 bases at J, with 12 bases between the two ends. Here the CDR3 DNA reads TGTGCCACCAGCAGCGGGAGAGGGACCACAGATACGCAGTATTTT. It codes for CATSSGRGTTDTQYF.

The rearrangement links TRBV10-1 to TRBJ2-2; D tentatively reads TRBD1 or TRBD2 (5 bases each). Trimming removed 4 bases at V and 6 bases at J, with 18 bases between. The CDR3 has 16 amino acids. Germline V gene lookup returns CDR1 WNHNN and CDR2 SYGVQD (reference sequence). CDR3 bases: TGCGCCAGCAGTGCGGGGACCCGGATTTGGGCCGGGGAGCTGTTTTTT. Its protein product is CASSAGTRIWAGELFF.

V and J are TRBV2 and TRBJ1-2; weak D call: TRBD1 (5 bases). The V gene lost 6 bases and the J gene lost 3 bases, with 8 bases spanning the gap. The CDR3 length is 12 residues. CDR1 SNHLY and CDR2 FYNNEI come from the germline V gene. The CDR3 DNA reads as TGTGCCAGCAGGATGACAGACTATGGCTACACCTTC. Protein sequence: CASRMTDYGYTF. Using reference TRBV2 and TRBJ1-2 for the parts outside the CDR3, the full variable domain is EPEVTQTPSHQVTQMGQEVILRCVPISNHLYFYWYRQILGQKVEFLVSFYNNEISEKSEIFDDQFSVERPDGSNFTLKIRSTKLEDSAMYFCASRMTDYGYTFGSGTRLTVV.

This sequence joins TRBV14 and TRBJ2-7; D unresolved. This CDR3 is built from 13 residues. In germline, CDR1 is SGHDN, CDR2 FVKESK. Between the trimmed V and J ends, which lost 2 bases and 4 bases, there was a span of 9 bases. The CDR3 DNA reads TGTGCCAGCAGCCAACCCGCTCTGTACGAGCAGTACTTC. This encodes CASSQPALYEQYF.

The chain has TRBV7-9 and TRBJ2-1, with D maybe TRBD2 (5 bases). Germline loops: CDR1 SEHNR, CDR2 FQNEAQ (reference sequence). CDR3 size: 15 residues. V lost 1 base to trimming and J lost 7 bases, with 14 bases between them. The CDR3 is CASSLGSRAWNEQFF. DNA for the CDR3: TGTGCCAGCAGCTTAGGTTCGAGGGCATGGAATGAGCAGTTCTTC. Using reference TRBV7-9 and TRBJ2-1 for the parts outside the CDR3, the full variable domain is DTGVSQNPRHKITKRGQNVTFRCDPISEHNRLYWYRQTLGQGPEFLTYFQNEAQLEKSRLLSDRFSAERPKGSFSTLEIQRTEQGDSAMYLCASSLGSRAWNEQFFGPGTRLTVL.

V usage is TRBV2 and J usage is TRBJ2-7; D gene uncertain. The V end was cut by 4 bases, the J end by 3 bases, with 13 bases between. The CDR3 sequence is 14 residues long. Germline-derived CDR1 and CDR2 are SNHLY and FYNNEI. The CDR3 protein is CASSVDGIGYEQYF. CDR3 nucleotide sequence: TGTGCCAGCAGTGTAGATGGGATCGGCTACGAGCAGTACTTC.

The V and J genes are TRBV19 and TRBJ1-5; 8 positions match TRBD1. Germline V lookup: CDR1 LNHDA, CDR2 SQIVND (reference sequence). The CDR3 spans 14 residues. Trimming cost V 8 bases and J 9 bases; bases outside gene matches: 12. CDR3 in amino acids: CASSPGQALGPQHF. The CDR3 DNA reads as TGTGCCAGTTCCCCGGGACAGGCCTTAGGGCCCCAGCATTTT. Complete variable domain (other parts from reference TRBV19 and TRBJ1-5): DGGITQSPKYLFRKEGQNVTLSCEQNLNHDAMYWYRQDPGQGLRLIYYSQIVNDFQKGDIAEGYSVSREKKESFPLTVTSAQKNPTAFYLCASSPGQALGPQHFGDGTRLSIL.

The chain combines TRBV7-9 with TRBJ2-1; weak D call: TRBD1 (5 bases). Trimming removed 5 bases at V and 2 bases at J, with 16 bases between. Germline-derived CDR1 and CDR2 are SEHNR and FQNEAQ (reference sequence). The CDR3 is 16 amino acids. In nucleotides, the CDR3 is TGTGCCAGCAGCCCCCCCCGCAGGGCCCCCTACAATGAGCAGTTCTTC. It encodes CASSPPRRAPYNEQFF. The full variable domain, in which reference TRBV7-9 and TRBJ2-1 provide the parts outside the CDR3, is DTGVSQNPRHKITKRGQNVTFRCDPISEHNRLYWYRQTLGQGPEFLTYFQNEAQLEKSRLLSDRFSAERPKGSFSTLEIQRTEQGDSAMYLCASSPPRRAPYNEQFFGPGTRLTVL.